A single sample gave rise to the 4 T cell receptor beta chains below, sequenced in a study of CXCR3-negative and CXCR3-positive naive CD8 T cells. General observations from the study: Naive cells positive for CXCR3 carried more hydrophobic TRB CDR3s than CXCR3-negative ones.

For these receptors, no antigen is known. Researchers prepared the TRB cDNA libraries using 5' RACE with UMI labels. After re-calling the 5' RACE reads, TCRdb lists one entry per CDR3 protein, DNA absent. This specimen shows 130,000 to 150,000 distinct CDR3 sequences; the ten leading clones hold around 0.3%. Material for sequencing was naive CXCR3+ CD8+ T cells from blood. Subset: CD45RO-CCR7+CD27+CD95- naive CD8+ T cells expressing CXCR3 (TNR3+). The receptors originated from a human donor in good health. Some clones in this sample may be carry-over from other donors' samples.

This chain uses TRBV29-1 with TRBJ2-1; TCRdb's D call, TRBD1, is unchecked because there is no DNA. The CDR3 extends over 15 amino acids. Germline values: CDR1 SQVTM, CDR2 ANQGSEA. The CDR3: CSVEEGQGGYNEQFF.

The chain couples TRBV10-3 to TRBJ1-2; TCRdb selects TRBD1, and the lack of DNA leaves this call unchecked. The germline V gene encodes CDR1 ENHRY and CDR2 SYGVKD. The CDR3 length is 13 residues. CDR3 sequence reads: CAIPGQGAFGYTF.

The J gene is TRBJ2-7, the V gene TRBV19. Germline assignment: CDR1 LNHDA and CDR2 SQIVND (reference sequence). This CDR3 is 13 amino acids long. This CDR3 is CASSAYTGYEQYF.

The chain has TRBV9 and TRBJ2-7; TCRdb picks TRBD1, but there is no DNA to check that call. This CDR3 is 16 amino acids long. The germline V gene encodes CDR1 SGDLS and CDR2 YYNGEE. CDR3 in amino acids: CASSVGTGTMNYEQYF.